Listed below are T cell receptor beta chains from one sample, sequenced in a study of beta chain features in type 1 diabetes. Repertoires were generated with immunoSEQ multiplex PCR, while TCRdb's copy carries only in-frame clones and drops some. The profile covers 600,000 to 700,000 clones, with 9.5% to 15% appearing a single time and around 0.12% taken by the ten largest. The sequenced material came from naive CD4+ T cells from blood. The receptors originated from a man aged 30-40 years with type 1 diabetes. Both conserved end residues are part of each CDR3. A D gene is named only where the DNA matches it firmly. A clone size is listed for some rows: how often the clone was seen (once, few, many), or a class if it is expanded.

size: -; J: TRBJ2-5; V: TRBV9; D: TRBD2; CDR3: CASSVVTGGPLETQYF; DNA: TGTGCCAGCAGCGTGGTAACGGGGGGGCCCCTAGAGACCCAGTACTTC
size: few; J: TRBJ1-6; V: TRBV18; D: TRBD1; CDR3: CASSPGQGASSPLHF; DNA: TGTGCCAGCTCACCCGGGCAGGGGGCAAGTTCACCCCTCCACTTT
size: few; J: TRBJ2-5; V: TRBV29-1; D: TRBD2; CDR3: CSVEDRGLAGKETQYF; DNA: TGCAGCGTTGAAGATCGGGGACTAGCGGGGAAAGAGACCCAGTACTTC
size: -; J: TRBJ2-3; V: TRBV5-4; D: TRBD1; CDR3: CASSLAPWGQGTDTQYF; DNA: TGTGCCAGCAGCTTGGCCCCTTGGGGACAGGGGACAGATACGCAGTATTTT
size: -; J: TRBJ2-5; V: TRBV7-9; D: -; CDR3: CASRDSKETQYF; DNA: TGTGCCAGCAGGGACAGCAAAGAGACCCAGTACTTC
size: few; J: TRBJ2-3; V: TRBV19; D: -; CDR3: CASTSGLEDTQYF; DNA: TGTGCCAGTACCAGTGGTTTGGAAGATACGCAGTATTTT
size: few; J: TRBJ2-7; V: TRBV9; D: -; CDR3: CASSGRIYRVFDEQYF; DNA: TGTGCCAGCAGCGGAAGGATTTACAGGGTATTCGACGAGCAGTACTTC
size: -; J: TRBJ1-2; V: TRBV5-1; D: TRBD1; CDR3: CASSLNTGADYGYTF; DNA: TGCGCCAGCAGCTTGAACACAGGGGCGGACTATGGCTACACCTTC
size: -; J: TRBJ2-4; V: TRBV18; D: -; CDR3: CASSPTGVDKNIQYF; DNA: TGTGCCAGCTCACCTACGGGCGTCGACAAAAACATTCAGTACTTC
size: -; J: TRBJ2-3; V: TRBV14; D: -; CDR3: CAGGSDTQYF; DNA: TGTGCCGGGGGTTCAGATACGCAGTATTTT
size: -; J: TRBJ2-7; V: TRBV7-3; D: -; CDR3: CASSLRPDSIYEQYF; DNA: TGTGCCAGCAGCTTGAGGCCGGACAGTATCTACGAGCAGTACTTC
size: -; J: TRBJ2-7; V: TRBV7-2; D: -; CDR3: CASSLDRNEQYF; DNA: TGTGCCAGCAGCTTAGACAGAAACGAGCAGTACTTC
size: once; J: TRBJ2-3; V: TRBV2; D: -; CDR3: CASSEALRGPNTDTQYF; DNA: TGTGCCAGCAGTGAAGCGCTCCGGGGGCCCAACACAGATACGCAGTATTTT
size: few; J: TRBJ1-1; V: TRBV7-2; D: -; CDR3: CASSLEGGWTEAFF; DNA: TGTGCCAGCAGCTTAGAAGGGGGTTGGACTGAAGCTTTCTTT
size: -; J: TRBJ2-7; V: TRBV29-1; D: TRBD2; CDR3: CSARLASLYEQYF; DNA: TGCAGCGCCCGACTAGCCAGCCTCTACGAGCAGTACTTC
size: -; J: TRBJ1-2; V: TRBV2; D: -; CDR3: CASNPRTGTGHGYTF; DNA: TGTGCCAGCAACCCTAGAACAGGGACGGGCCATGGCTACACCTTC
size: few; J: TRBJ2-2; V: TRBV6-6; D: -; CDR3: CASSKTGELFF; DNA: TGTGCCAGCAGCAAGACCGGGGAGCTGTTTTTT
size: -; J: TRBJ1-4; V: TRBV19; D: -; CDR3: CASSIELQRNEKLFF; DNA: TGTGCCAGTAGTATAGAATTACAGAGAAATGAAAAACTGTTTTTT
size: few; J: TRBJ2-7; V: TRBV29-1; D: -; CDR3: CSVPHPTVSYEQYF; DNA: TGCAGCGTCCCCCACCCTACCGTATCCTACGAGCAGTACTTC
size: -; J: TRBJ2-2; V: TRBV28; D: -; CDR3: CASSKLGGELFF; DNA: TGTGCCAGCAGTAAGCTGGGAGGGGAGCTGTTTTTT
size: -; J: TRBJ2-3; V: TRBV5-1; D: TRBD2; CDR3: CASSLRLAESDTQYF; DNA: TGCGCCAGCAGCTTAAGACTAGCGGAGTCAGATACGCAGTATTTT
size: few; J: TRBJ2-1; V: TRBV4-2; D: -; CDR3: CASSPGNNGGPLNEQFF; DNA: TGTGCCAGCAGCCCCGGGAACAACGGGGGTCCCCTAAATGAGCAGTTCTTC
size: many; J: TRBJ2-6; V: TRBV4-3; D: -; CDR3: CASSQGVVSGANVLTF; DNA: TGCGCCAGCAGCCAAGGTGTCGTCTCTGGGGCCAACGTCCTGACTTTC
size: few; J: TRBJ1-2; V: TRBV5-6; D: TRBD1; CDR3: CASRRDRTGGYTF; DNA: TGTGCCAGCAGGCGGGACAGGACGGGAGGCTACACCTTC
size: few; J: TRBJ2-3; V: TRBV4-2; D: TRBD2; CDR3: CASSPLAGGPDTQYF; DNA: TGTGCCAGCAGCCCTCTAGCGGGGGGGCCAGATACGCAGTATTTT
size: -; J: TRBJ2-2; V: TRBV5-4; D: TRBD2; CDR3: CASSLGGLAGDTGELFF; DNA: TGTGCCAGCAGCTTGGGCGGACTAGCGGGGGACACCGGGGAGCTGTTTTTT
size: few; J: TRBJ2-2; V: TRBV30; D: -; CDR3: CAWSRDTGELFF; DNA: TGTGCCTGGAGTAGGGACACCGGGGAGCTGTTTTTT
size: -; J: TRBJ1-1; V: TRBV7-9; D: -; CDR3: CASSWVTDPLNTEAFF; DNA: TGTGCCAGCAGCTGGGTCACAGACCCTTTGAACACTGAAGCTTTCTTT
size: few; J: TRBJ2-1; V: TRBV7-2; D: -; CDR3: CASSLEANPYNEQFF; DNA: TGTGCCAGCAGCTTAGAGGCGAATCCCTACAATGAGCAGTTCTTC
size: -; J: TRBJ2-2; V: TRBV11-2; D: -; CDR3: CASSLKVAGVNTGELFF; DNA: TGTGCCAGCAGCTTAAAAGTGGCAGGGGTGAACACCGGGGAGCTGTTTTTT
size: -; J: TRBJ2-2; V: TRBV10-3; D: -; CDR3: CAIRWYLTGELFF; DNA: TGTGCCATCAGATGGTATCTCACCGGGGAGCTGTTTTTT
size: few; J: TRBJ2-1; V: TRBV7-3; D: TRBD1; CDR3: CASSTGQGYNEQFF; DNA: TGTGCCAGCAGCACCGGACAGGGGTACAATGAGCAGTTCTTC
size: few; J: TRBJ1-5; V: TRBV2; D: -; CDR3: CASSPAGGSDQPQHF; DNA: TGTGCCAGCAGTCCCGCCGGGGGATCGGATCAGCCCCAGCATTTT
size: -; J: TRBJ2-5; V: TRBV5-1; D: -; CDR3: CASSPGNRLETQYF; DNA: TGCGCCAGCAGCCCTGGAAACCGCCTGGAGACCCAGTACTTC
size: -; J: TRBJ2-7; V: TRBV11-2; D: TRBD2; CDR3: CASSFGTSVYEQYF; DNA: TGTGCCAGCAGCTTCGGGACTAGCGTATACGAGCAGTACTTC
size: few; J: TRBJ1-1; V: TRBV27; D: -; CDR3: CASSGPSREAFF; DNA: TGTGCCAGCAGCGGGCCCTCCCGTGAAGCTTTCTTT
size: -; J: TRBJ2-7; V: TRBV28; D: -; CDR3: CASLDRPVGEQYF; DNA: TGTGCCAGCCTAGACAGGCCCGTGGGGGAGCAGTACTTC
size: -; J: TRBJ2-7; V: TRBV7-9; D: TRBD1; CDR3: CASSTPTGGYEQYF; DNA: TGTGCCAGCAGCACCCCCACAGGGGGGTACGAGCAGTACTTC
size: few; J: TRBJ2-1; V: TRBV29-1; D: -; CDR3: CSARRGPEQFF; DNA: TGCAGCGCCCGGAGAGGGCCAGAGCAGTTCTTC
size: few; J: TRBJ2-3; V: TRBV4-3; D: -; CDR3: CASSQDLGAGTDTQYF; DNA: TGCGCCAGCAGCCAAGATTTGGGGGCCGGGACAGATACGCAGTATTTT
size: -; J: TRBJ2-7; V: TRBV7-9; D: -; CDR3: CASSFNRDYEQYF; DNA: TGTGCCAGCAGCTTTAACAGGGACTACGAGCAGTACTTC
size: -; J: TRBJ2-6; V: TRBV21-1; D: -; CDR3: CASSKRGGTGTRGAGANVLTF; DNA: TGTGCCAGCAGCAAGAGAGGAGGGACAGGGACCAGAGGGGCTGGGGCCAACGTCCTGACTTTC
size: -; J: TRBJ2-3; V: TRBV7-2; D: -; CDR3: CASSLTQVLNADTQYF; DNA: TGTGCCAGCAGCTTAACCCAGGTCCTTAATGCAGATACGCAGTATTTT
size: few; J: TRBJ1-1; V: TRBV12-5; D: -; CDR3: CASGSLRDTEAFF; DNA: TGTGCTAGTGGTTCCCTCCGGGACACTGAAGCTTTCTTT
size: few; J: TRBJ2-2; V: TRBV18; D: -; CDR3: CASSPSGQTLTGELFF; DNA: TGTGCCAGCTCACCTTCTGGACAGACGCTAACCGGGGAGCTGTTTTTT
size: -; J: TRBJ2-5; V: TRBV7-9; D: TRBD2; CDR3: CASSPSGGAETQYF; DNA: TGTGCCAGCAGCCCTAGCGGGGGGGCGGAGACCCAGTACTTC
size: -; J: TRBJ2-7; V: TRBV13; D: -; CDR3: CASRRIGGSYEQYF; DNA: TGTGCCAGCAGACGGATTGGGGGGTCCTACGAGCAGTACTTC
size: -; J: TRBJ2-7; V: TRBV11-2; D: -; CDR3: CASREGRYEQYF; DNA: TGTGCCAGCAGAGAGGGGCGATACGAGCAGTACTTC
size: few; J: TRBJ2-4; V: TRBV5-6; D: -; CDR3: CASSRDLLAKNIQYF; DNA: TGTGCCAGCAGCCGAGACTTATTGGCCAAAAACATTCAGTACTTC
size: -; J: TRBJ1-1; V: TRBV7-9; D: -; CDR3: CASSSGLEAFF; DNA: TGTGCCAGCAGCTCGGGACTGGAAGCTTTCTTT
size: -; J: TRBJ2-7; V: TRBV7-2; D: TRBD1; CDR3: CASSAGTAYEQYF; DNA: TGTGCCAGCAGCGCCGGGACAGCATACGAGCAGTACTTC
size: few; J: TRBJ1-2; V: TRBV7-9; D: -; CDR3: CASSLVGYTF; DNA: TGTGCCAGCAGCTTAGTTGGCTACACCTTC